The 15 T cell receptor beta chains below come from one sample, sequenced in a study of T cell repertoires in cytomegalovirus infection. The antigens of these receptors remain unknown. One entry per CDR3 protein results from TCRdb running MiXCR on the reads. The sample includes some 940,000 distinct CDR3 sequences, less than 35% of them seen just once. The sample consisted of cultured CD8+ T cells from PBMCs, taken from culture after CMV antigen stimulation. These receptor sequences come from a human donor in good health (CMV status not recorded). Some clones in this sample may be carry-over from other donors' samples.

The chain employs TRBV10-3 and TRBJ1-2; possibly TRBD1 for D (6 bases). V lost 5 bases, J lost 8 bases, and 12 bases lay in between. Germline V gene data show CDR1 as ENHRY and CDR2 as SYGVKD. The CDR3 runs to 12 residues. The CDR3, as DNA: TGTGCCATCAGTCCGGACAGCGGCGGCTACACCTTC. Translating it yields CAISPDSGGYTF.

Note on this clonotype: A much larger clone lies one base from this, so it may be a read error. V usage is TRBV7-8 and J usage is TRBJ1-5; D is undetermined. The CDR3 extends over 15 amino acids. In germline, CDR1 is SGHVS, CDR2 FQNEAQ. CDR3 DNA sequence: TGTGCCAGCAGCTTAGCAACCGGCTCGAATCGGCCCCAGCATTTT. Its protein is CASSLATGSNRPQHF. Using reference TRBV7-8 and TRBJ1-5 for the parts outside the CDR3, the full variable domain is GAGVSQSPRYKVAKRGQDVALRCDPISGHVSLFWYQQALGQGPEFLTYFQNEAQLDKSGLPSDRFFAERPEGSVSTLKIQRTQQEDSAVYLCASSLATGSNRPQHFGDGTRLSIL.

This clonotype was recorded at least ten times. The V call is TRBV7-2, the J call TRBJ2-7; no firm D call. CDR3 length: 14 amino acids. The germline gives CDR1 SGHTA, CDR2 FQGNSA. Deletions cut 4 bases from V and 3 bases from J, with 13 bases between. The CDR3 region is CASSSFGSDYEQYF. The CDR3 DNA sequence: TGTGCCAGCAGCTCTTTTGGCAGTGACTACGAGCAGTACTTC.

This clonotype was counted a few times. The genes are TRBV28 and TRBJ2-1; D gene unclear. The CDR3 covers 14 residues. Germline lookup yields CDR1 MDHEN and CDR2 SYDVKM. V was clipped by 4 bases and J by 7 bases, with 14 bases between them. CDR3 nucleotides: TGTGCCAGCAGTTCCCCTGACTGGGTGAATGAGCAGTTCTTC. Translating it yields CASSSPDWVNEQFF.

The chain combines TRBV7-9 with TRBJ1-1; the D is unclear. Trimming took 5 bases from V and 1 from J, leaving 11 bases between them. The CDR3 totals 14 residues. Germline-derived CDR1 and CDR2 are SEHNR and FQNEAQ (reference sequence). For the CDR3, the DNA is TGTGCCAGCAGCCCCGCGGAGTCGAACACTGAAGCTTTCTTT. The encoded protein is CASSPAESNTEAFF.

This clonotype has only a few counts. The gene calls are TRBV6-2 or TRBV6-3 and TRBJ1-1; D call uncertain. From germline, CDR1 is MNHEY and CDR2 SVGEGT. Trimming shortened V by 8 bases and J by 7 bases, and 20 bases separated the two germline ends. This CDR3 region has 14 residues. The CDR3 sequence is CASFPVSWVGEAFF. The CDR3 DNA reads as TGTGCCAGCTTTCCTGTCTCGTGGGTCGGTGAAGCTTTCTTT.

The rearrangement links TRBV7-9 to TRBJ2-5, with D unresolved. Trimming cost V 5 bases and J 2 bases, with 12 bases left between them. The CDR3 covers 14 residues. In germline, CDR1 is SEHNR, CDR2 FQNEAQ (reference sequence). This chain's CDR3 is CASSLEGSQETQYF. CDR3 in DNA: TGTGCCAGCAGCCTTGAAGGCAGTCAAGAGACCCAGTACTTC.

This clonotype has more than one count but fewer than ten. The chain couples TRBV19 to TRBJ1-5; 9 bases are a match to TRBD1. V was clipped by 5 bases and J by 5 bases; unmatched bases: 1. Germline values: CDR1 LNHDA, CDR2 SQIVND (reference sequence). The CDR3 has 13 amino acids. The CDR3 loop is CASSGQGYQPQHF. Here the CDR3 DNA reads TGTGCCAGTAGTGGACAGGGGTATCAGCCCCAGCATTTT.

The CDR3 sequence: CASIPTGEYGYTF. In DNA form, the CDR3 reads TGTGCCAGCATCCCGACAGGAGAATATGGCTACACCTTC. V and J are TRBV6-6 and TRBJ1-2, with TRBD1 as a possible D gene (6 bases). CDR3 length: 13 amino acids. Trimming took 7 bases from V and 5 from J, leaving 14 bases between them. Germline-derived CDR1 and CDR2 are MNHNY and SVGAGI (reference sequence).

This clonotype was seen repeatedly, ten times or more. The V gene is TRBV6-5, the J gene TRBJ2-3, with 9 bases that match TRBD1. Germline values: CDR1 MNHEY, CDR2 SVGAGI. CDR3 size: 18 residues. After removal of 7 bases from V and 2 bases from J, the junction contained 16 bases not matched to a gene. CDR3 coding DNA: TGTGCCAGCAACAGAGGCCTTTGGACAGGGGTGGCCACAGATACGCAGTATTTT. This translates into CASNRGLWTGVATDTQYF.

The chain links TRBV27 to TRBJ2-2; no firm D call. V was clipped by 2 bases and J by 8 bases, with 9 bases between them. CDR1 and CDR2 from the germline V gene are MNHEY and SMNVEV (reference sequence). This CDR3 comprises 13 residues. Here the CDR3 DNA reads TGTGCCAGCAGTTTACACAGCAGAGGGGAGCTGTTTTTT. Protein sequence: CASSLHSRGELFF.

In this sample, this clonotype turned up a few times. The chain couples TRBV12-3 or TRBV12-4 to TRBJ2-7, with D perhaps matching TRBD1 (6 bases). The V gene lost 7 bases and the J gene lost 3 bases, with 16 bases spanning the gap. The CDR3 loop spans 14 amino acids. As DNA, the CDR3 is TGTGCCAGCAATTCCCGGGGACATGACTACGAGCAGTACTTC. Its protein is CASNSRGHDYEQYF.

The rearrangement links TRBV9 to TRBJ2-1; 9 nucleotides agree with TRBD2. Germline V gene lookup returns CDR1 SGDLS and CDR2 YYNGEE. V lost 3 bases, J lost 9 bases, and 7 bases stayed unmatched. This CDR3 has 14 amino acids. The CDR3 sequence: CASSASGVAGEQFF. The CDR3 DNA follows: TGTGCCAGCAGCGCTAGCGGGGTTGCTGGTGAGCAGTTCTTC. Looking up the rest from reference TRBV9 and TRBJ2-1 gives the full variable domain: DSGVTQTPKHLITATGQRVTLRCSPRSGDLSVYWYQQSLDQGLQFLIQYYNGEERAKGNILERFSAQQFPDLHSELNLSSLELGDSALYFCASSASGVAGEQFFGPGTRLTVL.

J is TRBJ2-1 and V is TRBV6-5; D ambiguous. CDR3 size: 14 residues. Germline V gene sequence: CDR1 MNHEY, CDR2 SVGAGI. Trimming cost V 8 bases and J 4 bases, with 15 bases left between them. In DNA, the CDR3 is TGTGCCAGCGGATTATCCGGACGGTACAATGAGCAGTTCTTC. Amino acid sequence: CASGLSGRYNEQFF.

This clonotype is a singleton in its sample. A much more abundant neighbour one base away suggests this may be a read error. This sequence joins TRBV7-9 and TRBJ2-2; TRBD1 might be the D (6 bases). The germline V gene encodes CDR1 SEHNR and CDR2 FQNEAQ (reference sequence). The CDR3 has 15 residues. The CDR3 loop reads CANSPGQSNTGELFF. The CDR3 DNA sequence: TGTGCCAACAGCCCTGGACAGTCGAACACCGGGGAGCTGTTTTTT.